The 14 T cell receptor beta chains in this list originate from one sample, sequenced in a study of blood T cell repertoires in COVID-19. Using immunoSEQ multiplex PCR, the repertoire was profiled, and TCRdb retains in-frame clones only, with some absent. The repertoire holds about 53,000 clones, with more than 85% as singletons. The specimen sequenced was peripheral blood. The source is a human donor in a cohort sampled during active COVID-19.

The J gene is TRBJ1-2, the V gene TRBV7-6, with D maybe TRBD1 (6 bases). Germline assignment: CDR1 SGHVS and CDR2 FNYEAQ. The CDR3 runs to 15 residues. Trimming cost V 3 bases and J 3 bases, with 14 bases left between them. The CDR3 protein is CASSFRGGADYGYTF. The CDR3 DNA is TGTGCCAGCAGCTTCCGCGGGGGCGCAGACTATGGCTACACCTTC.

The rearrangement joins TRBV14 to TRBJ1-1, with D unclear. Trimming stripped 0 bases from V and 1 base from J, with 21 bases between. The CDR3 has 19 amino acids. CDR1 is SGHDN and CDR2 is FVKESK in the germline V gene. The CDR3 reads CASSQDYRRRPTKNTEAFF. The CDR3 bases are TGTGCCAGCAGCCAAGATTACCGGAGGAGGCCCACTAAGAACACTGAAGCTTTCTTT.

The chain has TRBV9 and TRBJ1-3; no clear D gene. The V end was cut by 4 bases, the J end by 4 bases, with 18 bases between. The CDR3 is 16 amino acids. Germline CDR1 is SGDLS and CDR2 is YYNGEE. CDR3 nucleotides: TGTGCCAGCAGCCCCCTGAGTATCCTTTTCGGAAACACCATATATTTT. It translates to CASSPLSILFGNTIYF.

The rearrangement links TRBV9 to TRBJ2-5; a possible D gene is TRBD1 (6 bases). The CDR3 covers 15 residues. Trimming removed 4 bases at V and 4 bases at J, with 17 bases between. Germline CDR1 SGDLS, CDR2 YYNGEE. CDR3 sequence (DNA): TGTGCCAGCAGCTATACAGGGACCCTTTCAGAGACCCAGTACTTC. Protein: CASSYTGTLSETQYF.

This sequence joins TRBV6-6 and TRBJ2-7; TRBD1 matches 9 bases. Germline V gives CDR1 MNHNY, CDR2 SVGAGI (reference sequence). V was pared by 6 bases and J by 4 bases, with 7 bases of the junction left unmatched. This CDR3 contains 14 residues. The CDR3 sequence: CASRPGQGLYEQYF. For the CDR3, the DNA is TGTGCCAGCAGACCGGGACAGGGTCTTTACGAGCAGTACTTC.

The chain joins TRBV24-1 to TRBJ2-5; 8 nucleotides align to TRBD2. Per germline, CDR1 KGHDR and CDR2 SFDVKD. The J segment lost 5 bases and the V segment lost 3 bases, leaving 10 bases of the junction unmatched. CDR3 length equals 16 residues. The CDR3 bases are TGTGCCACCAGTGATCCTTCGATAGGCGGGGGGGAGACCCAGTACTTC. Translating it yields CATSDPSIGGGETQYF.

This chain connects TRBV29-1 to TRBJ2-2; TRBD2 matches 14 bases. The length of the CDR3 is 19 residues. From germline, CDR1 is SQVTM and CDR2 ANQGSEA. Trimming took 7 bases from V and 3 from J; bases not matched to a gene: 16. The CDR3, as DNA: TGCAGCGGGCGGGGGACTAGCGGGGGCCCGAATACTTACACCGGGGAGCTGTTTTTT. This sequence encodes CSGRGTSGGPNTYTGELFF.

This clone appeared a single time. The chain has TRBV4-3 and TRBJ1-3; TRBD1 matches 7 bases. The CDR3 has 16 amino acids. Per germline, CDR1 LGHNA and CDR2 YSLEER. The junction had 4 bases not matched to a gene; V was cut back by 0 bases and J by 2 bases. CDR3 nucleotide sequence: TGCGCCAGCAGCCAAGATGGGACAGCCACTGGAAACACCATATATTTT. Its protein is CASSQDGTATGNTIYF.

V usage is TRBV6-1 and J usage is TRBJ1-2; 8 bases line up with TRBD1. V shed 4 bases, J shed 4 bases, and the junction held 8 bases outside the gene matches. There are 15 residues in the CDR3. Germline CDR1 and CDR2: MNHNS and SASEGT. CDR3 in amino acids: CASSAPDRVLYGYTF. The CDR3, as DNA: TGTGCCAGCAGTGCCCCGGACAGGGTGCTCTATGGCTACACCTTC.

The chain employs TRBV27 and TRBJ2-3, with 11 bases matching TRBD2. The J segment lost 3 bases and the V segment lost 5 bases, leaving 4 bases of the junction unmatched. Germline V gene lookup returns CDR1 MNHEY and CDR2 SMNVEV (reference sequence). The CDR3 has 15 amino acids. CDR3 DNA sequence: TGTGCCAGCAGTCCCGGGACTAGCGGAACAGATACGCAGTATTTT. This encodes CASSPGTSGTDTQYF.

The chain employs TRBV5-1 and TRBJ2-1, with D uncertain. The CDR3 length is 12 residues. Germline CDR1 and CDR2: SGHRS and YFSETQ. The V end lost 0 bases, the J end lost 6 bases, and 4 bases lay between the germline ends. CDR3 sequence reads: CASSLGGNEQFF. CDR3 DNA: TGCGCCAGCAGCTTGGGAGGCAATGAGCAGTTCTTC.

The chain couples TRBV6-1 to TRBJ2-2, with 10 bases matching TRBD1. This CDR3 is 17 amino acids long. J gave up 3 bases and V 3 bases, and 7 bases lay outside the gene matches. The germline CDR1 and CDR2 sequences are MNHNS and SASEGT. CDR3 amino acids: CASSDGGGTGDTGELFF. For the CDR3, the DNA is TGTGCCAGCAGTGATGGTGGGGGGACAGGGGACACCGGGGAGCTGTTTTTT.

The chain combines TRBV5-1 with TRBJ1-4; 9 nucleotides agree with TRBD1. The CDR3 runs to 19 residues. Losses at the gene ends were 1 base for V and 5 bases for J; bases not matched to a gene: 15. Germline V gene data show CDR1 as SGHRS and CDR2 as YFSETQ. The CDR3 loop reads CASSLLRDRDGFYNEKLFF. CDR3 in DNA: TGCGCCAGCAGCTTGTTGAGGGACAGGGACGGTTTCTACAATGAAAAACTGTTTTTT.

As to this clone: The junction departs from the called germline gene at one end, perhaps through a read error. This chain links TRBV7-7 with TRBJ1-2, with no clear D. The CDR3 is 17 residues long. Germline V gene data show CDR1 as SSHAT and CDR2 as FNYEAQ (reference sequence). In DNA, the CDR3 is TGTGCTAGCAGCTTAGCTAGCGGTAAAAGGTTGGACTATGGCTACACCTTC. As protein: CASSLASGKRLDYGYTF. Filled out from reference TRBV7-7 and TRBJ1-2, the complete variable domain reads GAGVSQSPRYKVTKRGQDVTLRCDPISSHATLYWYQQALGQGPEFLTYFNYEAQPDKSGLPSDRFSAERPEGSISTLTIQRTEQRDSAMYRCASSLASGKRLDYGYTFGSGTRLTVV.